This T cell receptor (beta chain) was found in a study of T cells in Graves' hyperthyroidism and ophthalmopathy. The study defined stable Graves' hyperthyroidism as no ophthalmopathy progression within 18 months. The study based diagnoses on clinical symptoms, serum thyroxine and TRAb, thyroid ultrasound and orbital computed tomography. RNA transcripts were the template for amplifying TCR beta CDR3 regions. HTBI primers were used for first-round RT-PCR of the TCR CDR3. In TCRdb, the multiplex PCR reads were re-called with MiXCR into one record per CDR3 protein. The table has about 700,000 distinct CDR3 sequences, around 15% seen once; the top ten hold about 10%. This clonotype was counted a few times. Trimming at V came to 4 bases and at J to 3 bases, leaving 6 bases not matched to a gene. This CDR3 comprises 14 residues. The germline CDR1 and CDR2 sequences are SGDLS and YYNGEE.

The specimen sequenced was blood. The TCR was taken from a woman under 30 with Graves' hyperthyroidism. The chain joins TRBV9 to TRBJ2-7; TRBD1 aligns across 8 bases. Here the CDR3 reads CASSYQGTGYEQYF. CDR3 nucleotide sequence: TGTGCCAGCAGCTATCAAGGGACAGGCTACGAGCAGTACTTC.